This T cell receptor (beta chain) was found in a study of CD8 T cells in Susac syndrome. Random-hexamer reverse transcription was applied to about 0.45 to 1 ug RNA. TCRdb processed the immunoSEQ multiplex PCR reads anew with MiXCR; each CDR3 protein has one entry. Found here are roughly 180,000 distinct CDR3 sequences, 90% to 95% of them singletons; the top ten hold roughly 0.097%. This CDR3 is built from 15 residues. The trim removed 3 bases at V and 4 bases at J, leaving 10 bases unmatched. Germline V gives CDR1 DFQATT, CDR2 SNEGSKA (reference sequence). The chain recombines TRBV20-1 with TRBJ1-1; 8 nucleotides match TRBD1. The sequencing input was CD4+ T cells from PBMCs. The sequence was obtained from a human donor with multiple sclerosis. The CDR3: CSASPIRGPGTEAFF. The CDR3 nucleotides are TGCAGTGCTAGCCCTATCAGGGGGCCAGGCACTGAAGCTTTCTTT.